The present T cell receptor beta chain was sequenced within a study of shared clonotypes between healthy human individuals. Across the whole study: In total, the donors were two women and a few men aged 18 to 49.

Adults of Caucasian background living in Nashville, Tennessee made up all donors. Sequencing on ten immunoSEQ deep assay plates was performed for unsorted PBMC DNA. Clones were read by immunoSEQ multiplex PCR, and TCRdb kept only the in-frame ones, dropping some. The data contain around 500,000 clones, over 70% of them singletons. Sequences were obtained from PBMCs. The receptor was derived from a woman in her 40s in good health. Some clones in this sample may be carry-over from other donors' samples.

The CDR3 reads CASSYSLSQIEAFF. CDR3 nucleotide sequence: TGTGCCAGCAGTTACTCGTTATCACAGATTGAAGCTTTCTTT. The chain employs TRBV6-5 and TRBJ1-1; D ambiguous. Trimming took 0 bases from V and 7 from J, leaving 12 bases between them. Germline loops: CDR1 MNHEY, CDR2 SVGAGI. The length of the CDR3 is 14 residues.